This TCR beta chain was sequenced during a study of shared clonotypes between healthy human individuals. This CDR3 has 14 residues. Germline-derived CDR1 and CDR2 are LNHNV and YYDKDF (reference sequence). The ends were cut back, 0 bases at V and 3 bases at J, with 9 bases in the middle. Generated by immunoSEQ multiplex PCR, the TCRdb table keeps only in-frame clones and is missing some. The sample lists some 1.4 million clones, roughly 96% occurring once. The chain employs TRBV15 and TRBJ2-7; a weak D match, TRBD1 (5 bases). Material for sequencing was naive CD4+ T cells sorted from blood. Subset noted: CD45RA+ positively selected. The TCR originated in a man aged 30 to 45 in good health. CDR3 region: CATSREGVGYEQYF. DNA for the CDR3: TGTGCCACCAGCAGAGAAGGGGTAGGCTACGAGCAGTACTTC.